The 5 T cell receptor beta chains given below trace back to one sample, sequenced in a study of CD8 T cells in ankylosing spondylitis. Study-level results: Blood of patients with ankylosing spondylitis appeared to be characterized by a TCR beta motif of several highly homologous variants.

These receptors have no known antigen. In TCRdb, the 5' RACE reads were re-called with MiXCR into one record per CDR3 protein. The repertoire holds around 450,000 distinct CDR3 sequences, with 25% to 30% as singletons. The specimen was blood, either unsorted or a sorted T cell fraction (not recorded which). These TCRs come from a male donor with ankylosing spondylitis.

This clonotype was seen only a few times. This chain joins TRBV11-3 and TRBJ2-5, with D perhaps matching TRBD1 (5 bases). The CDR3 runs 15 residues. The germline gives CDR1 SGHNT, CDR2 YENEEA. V was clipped by 1 base and J by 0 bases, with 9 bases between them. The CDR3 DNA follows: TGTGCCAGCAGCTTAGGATTGGACAACCAAGAGACCCAGTACTTC. This encodes CASSLGLDNQETQYF.

This clonotype was seen only a few times. This chain uses TRBV12-3 or TRBV12-4 with TRBJ2-7, with 7 bases that match TRBD2. This CDR3 comprises 16 residues. After removal of 6 bases from V and 5 bases from J, the junction contained 16 bases not matched to a gene. This CDR3 is CASSHSVFGRENEQYV. In DNA, the CDR3 is TGTGCCAGCAGCCATTCGGTATTCGGGCGGGAGAACGAGCAGTACGTC.

This clonotype was counted between two and nine times. The CDR3 spells CSARETSGPTDTQYF. The CDR3 DNA follows: TGCAGTGCTAGAGAGACTAGCGGACCCACAGATACGCAGTATTTT. The J gene is TRBJ2-3, the V gene TRBV20-1; TRBD2 aligns across 9 bases. The CDR3 has 15 amino acids. CDR1 is DFQATT, CDR2 SNEGSKA, per germline (reference sequence). Losses at the gene ends were 0 bases for V and 2 bases for J; bases not matched to a gene: 3.

The V gene is TRBV29-1, the J gene TRBJ1-2, with TRBD1 identical over 9 bases. The CDR3 sequence is 14 residues long. V shed 5 bases and J 2 bases; nucleotides not matched to a gene: 6. Germline CDR1 and CDR2: SQVTM and ANQGSEA. DNA of the CDR3: TGCAGCGTTTGGGAAGGGACAGGGAACTATGGCTACACCTTC. Amino acid sequence: CSVWEGTGNYGYTF.

The chain has TRBV6-1 and TRBJ2-5; D is perhaps TRBD2 (5 bases). Trimming removed 0 bases from V and 5 bases from J, with 13 bases in between. The germline gives CDR1 MNHNS, CDR2 SASEGT. This CDR3 has 15 residues. CDR3 sequence (DNA): TGTGCCAGCAGTGAAGCCCGAGGGATCCGGGAGACCCAGTACTTC. Its protein is CASSEARGIRETQYF.